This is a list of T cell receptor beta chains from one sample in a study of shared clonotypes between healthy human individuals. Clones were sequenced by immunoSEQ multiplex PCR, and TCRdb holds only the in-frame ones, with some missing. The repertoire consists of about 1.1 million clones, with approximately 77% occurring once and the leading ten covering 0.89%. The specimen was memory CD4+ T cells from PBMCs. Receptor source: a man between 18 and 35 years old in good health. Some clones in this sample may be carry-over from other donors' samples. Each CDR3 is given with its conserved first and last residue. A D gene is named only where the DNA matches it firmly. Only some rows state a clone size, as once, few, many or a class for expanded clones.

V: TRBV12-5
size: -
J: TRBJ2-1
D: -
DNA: TGTGCTAGTAGAGGGAGTTACCCCTACAATGAGCAGTTCTTC
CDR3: CASRGSYPYNEQFF

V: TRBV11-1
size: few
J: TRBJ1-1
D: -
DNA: TGTGCCAGCAGCCCTGACAGTAGCACTGAAGCTTTCTTT
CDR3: CASSPDSSTEAFF

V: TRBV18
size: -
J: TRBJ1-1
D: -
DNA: TGTGCCAGCTCTACAGGCCTATATCGGCAGGGAAACACTGAAGCTTTCTTT
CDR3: CASSTGLYRQGNTEAFF

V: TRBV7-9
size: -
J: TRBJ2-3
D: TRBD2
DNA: TGTGCCAGCAGCTTGGTACTAGCGGGAGGTACAGATACGCAGTATTTT
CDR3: CASSLVLAGGTDTQYF

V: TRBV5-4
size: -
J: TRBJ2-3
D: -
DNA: TGTGCCAGCAGCTTGGTTATCACAGATACGCAGTATTTT
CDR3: CASSLVITDTQYF

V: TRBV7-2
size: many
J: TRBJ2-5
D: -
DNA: TGTGCCAGCAGCTTAGAAGGGCTAGCGACCCAGTACTTC
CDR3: CASSLEGLATQYF

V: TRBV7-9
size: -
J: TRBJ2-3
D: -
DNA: TGTGCCAGCAGCCTCCTTTCGGGGACGCAGTATTTT
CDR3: CASSLLSGTQYF

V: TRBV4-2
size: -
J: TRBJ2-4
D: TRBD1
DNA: TGTGCCAGCAGCCCCCGGGACAGGGTTGCCAAAAACATTCAGTACTTC
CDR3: CASSPRDRVAKNIQYF

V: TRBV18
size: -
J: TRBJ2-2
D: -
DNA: TGTGCCAGCTCACCACCTCACATTGGCACCGGGGAGCTGTTTTTT
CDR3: CASSPPHIGTGELFF

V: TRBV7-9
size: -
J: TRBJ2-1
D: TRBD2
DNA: TGTGCCAGCAGCGTAGCGGGAGTCGATGAGCAGTTCTTC
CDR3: CASSVAGVDEQFF

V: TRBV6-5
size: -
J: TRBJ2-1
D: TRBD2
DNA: TGTGCCAGCAGTTACTCGGGGACTAGCGTATCCAATGAGCAGTTCTTC
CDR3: CASSYSGTSVSNEQFF

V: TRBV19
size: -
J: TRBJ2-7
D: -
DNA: TGTGCCAGTAGTCATCCCGGAGGGACAAAATCCTACGAGCAGTACTTC
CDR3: CASSHPGGTKSYEQYF